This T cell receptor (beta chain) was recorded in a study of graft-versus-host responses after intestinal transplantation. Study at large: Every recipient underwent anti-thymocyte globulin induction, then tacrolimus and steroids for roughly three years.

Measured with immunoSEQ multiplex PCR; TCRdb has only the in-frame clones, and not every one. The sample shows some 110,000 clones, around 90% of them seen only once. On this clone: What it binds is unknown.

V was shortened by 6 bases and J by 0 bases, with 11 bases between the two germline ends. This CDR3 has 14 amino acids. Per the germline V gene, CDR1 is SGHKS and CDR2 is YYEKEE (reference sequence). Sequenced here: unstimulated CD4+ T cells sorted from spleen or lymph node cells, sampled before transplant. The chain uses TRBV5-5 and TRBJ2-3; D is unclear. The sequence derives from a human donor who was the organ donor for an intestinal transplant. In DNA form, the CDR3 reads TGTGCCAGCACTCCCGGCCTAAGCACAGATACGCAGTATTTT. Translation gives CASTPGLSTDTQYF. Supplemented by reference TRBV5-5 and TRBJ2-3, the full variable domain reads DAGVTQSPTHLIKTRGQQVTLRCSPISGHKSVSWYQQVLGQGPQFIFQYYEKEERGRGNFPDRFSARQFPNYSSELNVNALLLGDSALYLCASTPGLSTDTQYFGPGTRLTVL.